This note documents a single TCR beta chain sequence. The antigen is undetermined. The sample belongs to a study of identical twins. Study-wide points: Abundant beta clonotypes from cord blood had fewer insertions, unlike memory repertoires, which showed none.

In TCRdb, the 5' RACE reads were re-called with MiXCR into one record per CDR3 protein. The sample has under 1 million distinct CDR3 sequences, around 12% seen once. Only healthy Caucasians were included as donors. The same specimen was also included in a second study, on yellow fever vaccine responses in identical twins.

Source material: PBMCs. The sequence was collected from a woman between 18 and 30 years old in good health.

For the CDR3, the DNA is TGTGCCAGCAGTTTCGGGGGTACACAGGGGAGAGAGCAGTACTTC. Encoded protein: CASSFGGTQGREQYF. The chain has TRBV28 and TRBJ2-7; the D gene is possibly TRBD1 (7 bases). CDR3 length: 15 residues. Germline V lookup: CDR1 MDHEN, CDR2 SYDVKM. The V end lost 3 bases, the J end lost 7 bases, and 19 bases lay between the germline ends.